The present TCR beta chain was sequenced within a study of blood T cell repertoires in COVID-19. The CDR3 has 16 amino acids. Germline V lookup: CDR1 MDHEN, CDR2 SYDVKM. V dropped 4 bases and J dropped 4; count of bases not matched to a gene: 10. Profiled with immunoSEQ multiplex PCR; TCRdb holds only in-frame clones, not every one. Of roughly 340,000 clones listed, roughly 90% are singletons. The sequencing input was peripheral blood. The receptor was isolated from a woman between 65 and 79 years old with COVID-19, enrolled during active disease. The V gene is TRBV28, the J gene TRBJ2-5, with 9 nucleotides matching TRBD1. The CDR3 loop reads CASSSIEQGASETQYF. The DNA for the CDR3 is TGTGCCAGCAGTTCCATTGAACAGGGGGCCTCAGAGACCCAGTACTTC.